This T cell receptor beta chain was recorded in a study of T-cell reconstitution after alpha-beta-depleted transplantation in children. Points from the study as a whole: Expanded graft clones, several hundred of them, were reportedly the source of alpha-beta T cells about two months after transplant. A year post-transplant, T-cell counts and diversity derived mostly from newly produced T cells.

It was with unique molecular identifiers that the TCRbeta library was prepared. TCRdb reanalysed the PCR reads using MiXCR and keeps one entry per CDR3 protein. The sample includes approximately 630,000 distinct CDR3 sequences, 13% seen only once; the top ten take 0.79%. To note about this clonotype: Its antigen is unidentified.

Per the germline V gene, CDR1 is SGHRS and CDR2 is YFSETQ. This CDR3 has 19 amino acids. J lost 4 bases, V lost 0 bases, and 10 bases had no gene match. The sample here was PBMCs, taken before TCRalphabeta/CD19-depleted stem cell transplant. The TCR originated in a girl aged 2 to 9 with congenital amegakaryocytic thrombocytopenia, due to receive a stem cell transplant. J is TRBJ2-1 and V is TRBV5-1, with 13 bases identical to TRBD2. The CDR3 nucleotides are TGCGCCAGCAGCTTGGGGGGACTAGCGGGATTAGGCCCGTACAATGAGCAGTTCTTC. Its protein product is CASSLGGLAGLGPYNEQFF. Variable domain in full (rest from reference TRBV5-1 and TRBJ2-1): KAGVTQTPRYLIKTRGQQVTLSCSPISGHRSVSWYQQTPGQGLQFLFEYFSETQRNKGNFPGRFSGRQFSNSRSEMNVSTLELGDSALYLCASSLGGLAGLGPYNEQFFGPGTRLTVL.